This T cell receptor (beta chain) was captured in a study of read filtering for tumor transcriptome and immune sequencing. Study-wide background: Eight or nine patients were R-ISS I, some 16 were R-ISS II, more than five were R-ISS III.

Points from the study as a whole: IR-seq captured clonotypes deeper and more reliably than RNA-seq. In IR-seq, single-read clonotypes were around 85% of clonotypes but 3.5% to 4% of reads.

Molecular barcoded adaptors covering alpha/delta and beta/gamma chains were used on approximately 400 ng RNA. TCRdb reanalysed the reads using MiXCR and keeps one entry per CDR3 protein. The sample consists of tens of thousands of distinct CDR3 sequences, 20% to 25% of them appearing once. The length of the CDR3 is 12 residues. The V gene lost 3 bases and the J gene lost 9 bases, with 9 bases spanning the gap. This clonotype was counted at least ten times. The antigen remains unidentified. The sample taken for sequencing was a population of CD138-negative cells sorted from bone marrow. This TCR came from a donor aged 40 or over with multiple myeloma. The chain has TRBV12-3 or TRBV12-4 and TRBJ1-5; D unresolved. The CDR3, as DNA: TGTGCCAGCAGTTTTCGGAGCGGGCCCCAGCATTTT. Translated, it gives CASSFRSGPQHF.